This T cell receptor beta chain was sequenced during a study of T cells in Graves' hyperthyroidism and ophthalmopathy. Regions amplified from RNA transcripts were the TCR beta CDR3 regions. Initially, a first-round RT-PCR of the TCR CDR3 employed the HTBI primer set. TCRdb analysed the multiplex PCR reads with MiXCR anew, one entry per CDR3 protein. There are a few hundred thousand distinct CDR3 sequences in the sample; roughly 50% occur only once, and around 7.7% lies in the top ten. With 5 bases removed from V and 0 bases from J, the gap between germline ends came to 10 bases. CDR1 and CDR2 from the germline V gene are DFQATT and SNEGSKA (reference sequence). CDR3 size: 14 residues. The table lists this clonotype with many counts. A lack of ophthalmopathy progression within 18 months defined stable Graves' hyperthyroidism. Patients aged 18 to 65 with hyperthyroidism were newly diagnosed, with duration under 2 months. Clinical symptoms, serum thyroxine, TRAb, thyroid ultrasound and orbital computed tomography established diagnosis.

Sequences were obtained from peripheral blood or thyroid tissue (not recorded which). The V gene is TRBV20-1, the J gene TRBJ2-2; a weak D match, TRBD2 (6 bases). This receptor was obtained from a woman aged 18-30 years with Graves' hyperthyroidism. Here the CDR3 reads CSARDFANTGELFF. CDR3 in DNA: TGCAGTGCTCGGGACTTCGCGAACACCGGGGAGCTGTTTTTT.